This T cell receptor beta chain was sequenced for a study of blood T cell repertoires in COVID-19. At the level of the study: Nucleic acid was either cDNA or gDNA, and it came from T cells, B-cell-depleted T cells, or PBMCs.

Between the trimmed V and J ends, which lost 4 bases and 9 bases, there was a span of 18 bases. Germline V CDR1 and CDR2: GTSNPN, SVGIG (reference sequence). The CDR3 runs to 13 residues. Sequencing used immunoSEQ multiplex PCR; TCRdb keeps in-frame clones, though not all of them. The sample shows 93,000 or so clones, about 89% of them seen only once. The sequenced sample consisted of peripheral blood. The clonotype was recovered from a woman in her sixties with acute or convalescent COVID-19. The genes are TRBV30 and TRBJ2-5; D is perhaps TRBD2 (6 bases). CDR3 region: CAWNSGTFPSQYF. Here the CDR3 DNA reads TGTGCCTGGAATTCCGGGACTTTCCCCTCCCAGTACTTC. Full variable domain (outside the CDR3, taken from reference TRBV30 and TRBJ2-5): SQTIHQWPATLVQPVGSPLSLECTVEGTSNPNLYWYRQAAGRGLQLLFYSVGIGQISSEVPQNLSASRPQDRQFILSSKKLLLSDSGFYLCAWNSGTFPSQYFGPGTRLLVL.